There are many counts of the clone carrying this TCR beta chain. This record comes from a study of CD8 T cells in ankylosing spondylitis. Libraries for TCR beta were made by quantitative 5'-RACE with molecular barcodes. TCRdb used MiXCR to reprocess the 5' RACE reads, holding one entry per CDR3 protein. The sample yields about 280,000 distinct CDR3 sequences, roughly 20% seen once. The CDR3 is made up of 13 amino acids. Germline trimming cut 6 bases from V and 4 bases from J; bases unmatched to any gene: 2. In germline, CDR1 is MNHNS, CDR2 SASEGT. This sequence joins TRBV6-1 and TRBJ1-4, with 7 bases lining up with TRBD1. The sequencing input was blood, either unsorted or a sorted T cell fraction (not recorded which). The sequence was obtained from a male donor with ankylosing spondylitis or in good health (not recorded which). The CDR3 coding sequence is TGTGCCAGCAGGGGGACAGTTAATGAAAAACTGTTTTTT. It yields the protein CASRGTVNEKLFF.